This T cell receptor (beta chain) was captured in a study of Ad26.COV2.S vaccination and SARS-CoV-2 variants. Only a few counts were recorded for this clone. What it binds is unknown. The protocol was immunoSEQ multiplex PCR, while the TCRdb copy is restricted to in-frame clones and leaves out a portion. The top ten clones hold roughly 3.5% of a sample with approximately 340,000 clones, approximately 85% of them seen once. Findings and limits, study-wide: Spike-specific responses of CD8+ and CD4+ T cells were reported to display substantial breadth after vaccination. Spike-specific TCR breadth ran higher among vaccine recipients than placebo recipients.

The treatment here: some 20 received Ad26.COV2.S at low or high dose, single or two shots; 5 received placebo; per-sample allocation not given. On day 63 after the first injection, vaccine and placebo recipients gave samples. The length of the CDR3 is 15 residues. The ends were cut back, 4 bases at V and 9 bases at J, with 16 bases in the middle. CDR1 and CDR2 from the germline V gene are LNHDA and SQIVND (reference sequence). Sequencing used peripheral blood, obtained in a trial of Ad26.COV2.S vaccine versus placebo. The V and J genes are TRBV19 and TRBJ1-6; no reliable D call. This TCR came from a person between 18 and 65 years old who received the Ad26.COV2.S COVID-19 vaccine or a placebo. Here the CDR3 reads CASSTPGGGGSPLHF. CDR3 nucleotide sequence: TGTGCCAGTAGTACCCCCGGCGGTGGAGGTTCACCCCTCCACTTT. Looking up the rest from reference TRBV19 and TRBJ1-6 gives the full variable domain: DGGITQSPKYLFRKEGQNVTLSCEQNLNHDAMYWYRQDPGQGLRLIYYSQIVNDFQKGDIAEGYSVSREKKESFPLTVTSAQKNPTAFYLCASSTPGGGGSPLHFGNGTRLTVT.